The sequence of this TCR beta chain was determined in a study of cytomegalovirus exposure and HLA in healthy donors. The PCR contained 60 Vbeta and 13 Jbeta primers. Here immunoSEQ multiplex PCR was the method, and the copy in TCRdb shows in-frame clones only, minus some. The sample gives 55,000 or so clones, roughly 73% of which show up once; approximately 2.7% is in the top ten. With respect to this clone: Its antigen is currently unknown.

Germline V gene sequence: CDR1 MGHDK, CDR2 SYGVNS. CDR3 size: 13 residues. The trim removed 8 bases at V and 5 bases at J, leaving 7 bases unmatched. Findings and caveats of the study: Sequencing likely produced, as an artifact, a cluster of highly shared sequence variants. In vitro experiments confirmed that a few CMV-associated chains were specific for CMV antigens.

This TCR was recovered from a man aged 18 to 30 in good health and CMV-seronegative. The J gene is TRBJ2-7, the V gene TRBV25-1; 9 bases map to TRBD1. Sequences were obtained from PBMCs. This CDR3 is CASGDRAFHEQYF. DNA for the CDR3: TGTGCCAGCGGGGACAGGGCCTTCCACGAGCAGTACTTC.